Following are 8 T cell receptor beta chains from one sample sequenced in a study of T cells after somatic rescue of genetic block. Here immunoSEQ multiplex PCR was the method, and the copy in TCRdb shows in-frame clones only, minus some. Of roughly 10,000 clones in the sample, around two thirds were seen once. Sequencing was performed on peripheral blood mononuclear cells (PBMCs). The origin of the receptors is a boy aged 5 to 17.

The CDR3 loop reads CATNQGNQPQHF. CDR3 nucleotide sequence: TGTGCCACCAACCAGGGAAATCAGCCCCAGCATTTT. The chain uses TRBV19 and TRBJ1-5; perhaps TRBD1 as D (5 bases). From germline, CDR1 is LNHDA and CDR2 SQIVND (reference sequence). V lost 10 bases and J 4 bases, leaving 11 bases between the germline ends. The CDR3 extends over 12 amino acids.

The J gene is TRBJ2-1, the V gene TRBV5-4; D possibly corresponds to TRBD1 (6 bases). Per the germline V gene, CDR1 is SGHNT and CDR2 is YYREEE (reference sequence). Trimming left V 7 bases short and J 2 bases short, with 16 bases between. This CDR3 region has 15 residues. CDR3 in DNA: TGTGCCAGCGGCTCCCACCGACAGGCCTACAATGAGCAGTTCTTC. Residues: CASGSHRQAYNEQFF.

In DNA form, the CDR3 reads TGTGCCAGCAGCTTTATCGGTGAAGCTTTCTTT. Protein: CASSFIGEAFF. The chain uses TRBV7-2 and TRBJ1-1; D unresolved. The CDR3 extends over 11 amino acids. Germline CDR1 and CDR2: SGHTA and FQGNSA. Trimming shortened V by 3 bases and J by 7 bases, and 6 bases separated the two germline ends. The full variable domain, completed using reference TRBV7-2 and TRBJ1-1, is GAGVSQSPSNKVTEKGKDVELRCDPISGHTALYWYRQSLGQGLEFLIYFQGNSAPDKSGLPSDRFSAERTGGSVSTLTIQRTQQEDSAVYLCASSFIGEAFFGQGTRLTVV.

The chain employs TRBV11-3 and TRBJ1-1; no firm D call. This CDR3 has 14 residues. Trimming stripped 5 bases from V and 0 bases from J, with 10 bases between. Germline V gene lookup returns CDR1 SGHNT and CDR2 YENEEA. The CDR3 DNA is TGTGCCAGCAGCCCCCAGGAGTTGAACACTGAAGCTTTCTTT. It codes for CASSPQELNTEAFF.

V usage is TRBV11-3 and J usage is TRBJ2-7; tentatively, D is TRBD2 (6 bases). Looked up from germline, CDR1 is SGHNT and CDR2 is YENEEA. This CDR3 region has 15 residues. V dropped 1 base and J dropped 1 base, with 11 bases sitting between them. As DNA, the CDR3 is TGTGCCAGCAGCTTAGCTCCACTAGCATCCTACGAGCAGTACTTC. This translates into CASSLAPLASYEQYF.

The CDR3 coding sequence is TGTGCCAGCAGTTACTCCTGGACTAGCGGGAGAAATGAGCAGTTCTTC. Amino acid sequence: CASSYSWTSGRNEQFF. The genes are TRBV6-6 and TRBJ2-1, with TRBD2 matching over 13 bases. V dropped 0 bases and J dropped 7; count of bases not matched to a gene: 3. CDR3 size: 16 residues. The germline CDR1 and CDR2 sequences are MNHNY and SVGAGI (reference sequence).

The CDR3 reads CASSERTGWGAGELFF. The CDR3 bases are TGTGCCAGCAGTGAACGAACAGGGTGGGGTGCCGGGGAGCTGTTTTTT. This chain links TRBV6-1 with TRBJ2-2, with D perhaps TRBD1 (6 bases). Germline V gene sequence: CDR1 MNHNS, CDR2 SASEGT. Trimming cost V 2 bases and J 6 bases, with 16 bases left between them. The CDR3 has 16 amino acids.

The chain is built from TRBV18 and TRBJ1-4; a possible D gene is TRBD1 (5 bases). V was cut by 4 bases and J by 8 bases, with 8 bases left in between. Germline V CDR1 and CDR2: KGHSH, LQKENI. The CDR3 covers 12 residues. The CDR3 DNA sequence: TGTGCCAGCTCACTTCAGGGCGAAAAACTGTTTTTT. Protein: CASSLQGEKLFF.